Given below is one T cell receptor (beta chain) in context. This sample is drawn from a study of blood T cell repertoires in COVID-19. Study context: The United States, Italy and Spain were the sources of the acute and convalescent COVID-19 samples. T cells, B-cell-depleted T cells, or PBMCs supplied cDNA or gDNA.

In the original processing: Reference gene primer amplification gave nucleated cell count estimates. Clones were read by immunoSEQ multiplex PCR, and TCRdb kept only the in-frame ones, dropping some. V and J calls and clone size follow that table, whereas D and trimming were derived from the DNA. The data contain about 280,000 clones, approximately 85% of them seen just once; the ten biggest clones take up roughly 5.3%. Sequenced material: peripheral blood. This TCR was sampled from a man aged 45-65 years with active or convalescent COVID-19.

The CDR3: CASRRGGFYEQYF. The CDR3 coding sequence is TGTGCCAGCAGGCGGGGTGGTTTTTACGAGCAGTACTTC. The rearrangement uses TRBV6-5 and TRBJ2-7; the D gene is possibly TRBD2 (6 bases). The CDR3 runs to 13 residues. Germline V gene lookup returns CDR1 MNHEY and CDR2 SVGAGI. Trimming pared 6 bases from V and 4 bases from J, leaving 13 bases between.